The 9 T cell receptor beta chains below were found in one sample sequenced in a study of cytomegalovirus exposure and HLA in healthy donors. The study ran its PCR with 60 Vbeta and 13 Jbeta primers. Using immunoSEQ multiplex PCR, the repertoire was profiled, and TCRdb retains in-frame clones only, with some absent. The repertoire holds approximately 200,000 clones, with about 84% as singletons. Material: PBMCs. The receptors shown here come from a human donor in good health.

This clone occurred a few times. The gene calls are TRBV7-8 and TRBJ2-3, with TRBD1 as a possible D gene (6 bases). Germline CDR1 SGHVS, CDR2 FQNEAQ. The CDR3 length is 15 residues. The ends were cut back, 1 base at V and 1 base at J, with 9 bases in the middle. CDR3 in amino acids: CASSLGRTGTDTQYF. The CDR3 DNA is TGTGCCAGCAGCTTAGGCCGGACAGGCACAGATACGCAGTATTTT.

The chain carries TRBV5-1 and TRBJ2-1; TRBD2 is a possible D gene (6 bases). Deletions cut 4 bases from V and 3 bases from J, with 11 bases between. Germline CDR1 and CDR2: SGHRS and YFSETQ. This CDR3 is built from 14 residues. DNA of the CDR3: TGCGCCAGCAGCCCTAGGAGGGGCTACAATGAGCAGTTCTTC. Translated, it gives CASSPRRGYNEQFF.

The chain links TRBV2 to TRBJ1-2; D remains ambiguous. This CDR3 has 13 amino acids. V lost 4 bases, J lost 3 bases, and 9 bases lay in between. Germline lookup yields CDR1 SNHLY and CDR2 FYNNEI. CDR3 DNA: TGTGCCAGCAGTGGCACAAGCGACTATGGCTACACCTTC. It codes for CASSGTSDYGYTF.

V is TRBV15 and J is TRBJ1-1; 12 bases are a match to TRBD1. Germline V gene sequence: CDR1 LNHNV, CDR2 YYDKDF (reference sequence). Losses at the gene ends were 10 bases for V and 4 bases for J; bases not matched to a gene: 4. There are 13 residues in the CDR3. In DNA form, the CDR3 reads TGTGCCATTCGGGACAGGGGGCGCACTGAAGCTTTCTTT. Residues: CAIRDRGRTEAFF.

The genes are TRBV19 and TRBJ2-2, with a tentative D call TRBD2 (6 bases). The CDR3 contains 15 residues. In germline, CDR1 is LNHDA, CDR2 SQIVND (reference sequence). V lost 6 bases, J lost 2 bases, and 13 bases lay in between. The CDR3 sequence: CASRGWRGNTGELFF. CDR3 coding DNA: TGTGCCAGTAGGGGCTGGCGGGGAAACACCGGGGAGCTGTTTTTT.

The V gene is TRBV4-1, the J gene TRBJ2-7; 7 bases line up with TRBD1. Germline V CDR1 and CDR2: MGHRA, YSYEKL. V was pared by 2 bases and J by 4 bases, with 5 bases of the junction left unmatched. The CDR3 loop spans 14 amino acids. CDR3 sequence (DNA): TGCGCCAGCAGCCAATCCGGGACAGTGTACGAGCAGTACTTC. It encodes CASSQSGTVYEQYF.

This chain joins TRBV5-1 and TRBJ2-3, with D possibly matching TRBD1 (5 bases). The germline V gene has CDR1 SGHRS and CDR2 YFSETQ. There are 14 residues in the CDR3. The ends were cut back, 3 bases at V and 5 bases at J, with 13 bases in the middle. The CDR3 here is CASSSDRQRDTQYF. The CDR3, as DNA: TGCGCCAGCAGCTCAGATCGACAGAGAGATACGCAGTATTTT.

V and J are TRBV15 and TRBJ2-7; D is perhaps TRBD1 (5 bases). Trimming cost V 8 bases and J 6 bases, with 23 bases left between them. The germline V gene has CDR1 LNHNV and CDR2 YYDKDF (reference sequence). The CDR3 is 15 residues long. Written as DNA, the CDR3 is TGTGCCACCGGCCGCAATGTTCCCCAGGGCGCCGAGCAGTACTTC. Encoded protein: CATGRNVPQGAEQYF.

The chain recombines TRBV5-4 with TRBJ2-3, with a possible D match to TRBD1 (5 bases). The CDR3 covers 15 residues. V was shortened by 1 base and J by 3 bases, with 12 bases between the two germline ends. Germline lookup yields CDR1 SGHNT and CDR2 YYREEE (reference sequence). The DNA for the CDR3 is TGTGCCAGCAGCTTGAGCTCAGGGATAACAGATACGCAGTATTTT. Amino acids: CASSLSSGITDTQYF.